This TCR beta chain was found in a study of graft-versus-host responses after intestinal transplantation. Study-wide context: Each recipient received anti-thymocyte globulin induction, then tacrolimus and steroids for three to four years.

Points from the study as a whole: GvH clones appeared in recipient marrow, some first in ileum or blood. Peak circulating GvH clone levels were associated with early post-transplant HvG declines.

The length of the CDR3 is 17 residues. The germline V and J ends were trimmed by 1 base and 0 bases, with 14 bases remaining between them. The V gene's germline CDR1 is LGHNA and CDR2 YSLEER. Sequencing used immunoSEQ multiplex PCR; TCRdb keeps in-frame clones, though not all of them. The sample comprises 45,000 to 60,000 clones, approximately 95% of which are singletons, and under 0.3% rests with the top ten. Concerning this clone: What it binds is unknown.

This sequence joins TRBV4-3 and TRBJ2-3; the D call may be TRBD1 or TRBD2 (6 bases each). The specimen was unstimulated CD8+ T cells sorted from spleen or lymph node cells, collected before transplant. The TCR was taken from a human donor who was the organ donor for an intestinal transplant. In DNA, the CDR3 is TGCGCCAGCAGCCAAGGGCTGCGAGGGGGGAGCACAGATACGCAGTATTTT. It encodes CASSQGLRGGSTDTQYF.